This T cell receptor beta chain was sequenced during a study of OX40 agonist ivuxolimab in advanced cancers. Per germline, CDR1 KGHSH and CDR2 LQKENI. This CDR3 region has 14 residues. With 2 bases removed from V and 3 bases from J, the gap between germline ends came to 5 bases. Produced via immunoSEQ multiplex PCR; TCRdb's table is partial and in-frame only. The table includes 65,000 to 95,000 clones, over 75% detected once. The V and J genes are TRBV18 and TRBJ1-6; D gene unclear. Sequenced here: CD4+ or CD8+ T cells sorted from blood, sampled in a trial of the OX40 agonist ivuxolimab. The TCR was taken from an adult with an advanced solid tumor such as melanoma, head and neck, liver or kidney cancer. The CDR3 coding sequence is TGTGCCAGCTCACCAGGGTTCTATAATTCACCCCTCCACTTT. This codes for CASSPGFYNSPLHF.